This T cell receptor (beta chain) was identified in a study of OX40 agonist ivuxolimab in advanced cancers. Background on the study: Intravenous ivuxolimab at 0.01 to 10 mg/kg was given to patients every 2 weeks. Notes on the study in general: In general, CD8+ T cells held more expanded clones than CD4+ did, on average.

Note on this clone: Its antigen is still unknown.

TCRdb's copy holds only in-frame clones and misses some; the assay was immunoSEQ multiplex PCR. This table holds 55,000 to 95,000 clones, 80% to 90% found once. The CDR3 sequence is 14 residues long. Trimming cost V 1 base and J 5 bases, with 9 bases left between them. Germline CDR1 is SGHTA and CDR2 is FQGNSA. The chain employs TRBV7-2 and TRBJ2-1; D possibly corresponds to TRBD1 (5 bases). This TCR was sampled from an adult with an advanced solid tumor such as melanoma, head and neck, liver or kidney cancer. Source: CD4+ or CD8+ T cells sorted from blood, taken in a trial of the OX40 agonist ivuxolimab. CDR3 protein: CASSLETANNEQFF. CDR3 nucleotide sequence: TGTGCCAGCAGCTTAGAGACAGCCAACAATGAGCAGTTCTTC.